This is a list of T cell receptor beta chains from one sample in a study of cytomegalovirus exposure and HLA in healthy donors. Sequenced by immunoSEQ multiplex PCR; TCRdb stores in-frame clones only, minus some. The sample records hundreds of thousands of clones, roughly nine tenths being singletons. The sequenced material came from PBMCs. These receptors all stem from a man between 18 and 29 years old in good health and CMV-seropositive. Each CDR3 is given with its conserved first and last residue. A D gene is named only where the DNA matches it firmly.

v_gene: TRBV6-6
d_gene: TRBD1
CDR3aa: CASSYSTGGPGELFF

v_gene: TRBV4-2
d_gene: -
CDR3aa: CASSQDTYEAFF

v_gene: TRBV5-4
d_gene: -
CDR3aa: CASSYRTDTQYF

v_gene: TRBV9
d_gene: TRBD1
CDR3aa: CASSADRAAGELFF

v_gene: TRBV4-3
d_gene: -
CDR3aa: CASSQESGQIYEQYF

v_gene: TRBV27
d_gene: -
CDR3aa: CASRWGANEKLFF

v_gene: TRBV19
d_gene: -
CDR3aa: CASSITGTDTQYF

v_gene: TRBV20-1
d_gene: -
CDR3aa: CSARTLGEQFF

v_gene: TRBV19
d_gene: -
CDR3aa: CASSTYTVAGELFF

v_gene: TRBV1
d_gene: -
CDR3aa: CTSSQEGSEGDTEAFF

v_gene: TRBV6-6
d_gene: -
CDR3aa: CASSYIAGPYEQYF

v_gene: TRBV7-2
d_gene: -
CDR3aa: CASSLSGEQYF

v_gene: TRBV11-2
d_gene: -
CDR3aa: CASSQGRGYTF

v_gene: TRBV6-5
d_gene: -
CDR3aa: CASTTEGSYGYTF

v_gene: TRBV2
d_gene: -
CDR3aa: CASSDPAGHDEQYF

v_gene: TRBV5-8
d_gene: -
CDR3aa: CASSLGTANTEAFF